A selection of T cell receptor beta chains follows, all from one sample in a study of OX40 agonist ivuxolimab in advanced cancers. Sequenced by immunoSEQ multiplex PCR; TCRdb stores in-frame clones only, minus some. The data hold tens of thousands of clones, with 70% to 85% observed a single time. The sample in question was CD4+ or CD8+ T cells sorted from blood, obtained in a trial of the OX40 agonist ivuxolimab. All receptors come from an adult with an advanced solid tumor such as melanoma, head and neck, liver or kidney cancer. Each CDR3 is given with its conserved first and last residue. Each record gives: D gene, V gene, J gene, clone size, CDR3 DNA, CDR3 protein. The D gene is left open where the match is weak. Size values are once, few and many counts, or a class for expanded clones, and some rows have none.

D: TRBD2; V: TRBV27; J: TRBJ2-1; size: -; DNA: TGTGCCAGCAGTGGACTAGCGGGGGGCTGGGACTACAATGAGCAGTTCTTC; CDR3: CASSGLAGGWDYNEQFF
D: -; V: TRBV6-6; J: TRBJ1-2; size: -; DNA: TGTGCCAGCAGTTCTCCAGACTACTATGGCTACACCTTC; CDR3: CASSSPDYYGYTF
D: TRBD2; V: TRBV19; J: TRBJ2-7; size: -; DNA: TGTGCCAGTAGTCGGGGGGGCTCCCCGGCCGAGCAGTACTTC; CDR3: CASSRGGSPAEQYF
D: -; V: TRBV25-1; J: TRBJ2-1; size: -; DNA: TGTGCCAGCAGTGTAGGCGTGAGCTCCTACAATGAGCAGTTCTTC; CDR3: CASSVGVSSYNEQFF
D: TRBD1; V: TRBV11-2; J: TRBJ1-4; size: -; DNA: TGTGCCAGCAGCTCTCTGGGACAGGGTAATGAAAAACTGTTTTTT; CDR3: CASSSLGQGNEKLFF
D: TRBD2; V: TRBV19; J: TRBJ2-1; size: -; DNA: TGTGCCAGTAGTACGTTAGCGGGGGGGTACAATGAGCAGTTCTTC; CDR3: CASSTLAGGYNEQFF
D: TRBD1; V: TRBV10-1; J: TRBJ1-6; size: -; DNA: TGCGCCAGCAGTGAGTCGGAGACAGGGGGTAATTCACCCCTCCACTTT; CDR3: CASSESETGGNSPLHF
D: TRBD1; V: TRBV7-7; J: TRBJ2-2; size: -; DNA: TGTGCTAGCAGCTCAGGGACAGGGCCCGGGGAGCTGTTTTTT; CDR3: CASSSGTGPGELFF
D: TRBD1; V: TRBV7-2; J: TRBJ1-1; size: -; DNA: TGTGCCAGCAACCCTGGACAGGGCTTAAGCATGAACACTGAAGCTTTCTTT; CDR3: CASNPGQGLSMNTEAFF
D: TRBD1; V: TRBV4-1; J: TRBJ2-7; size: -; DNA: TGCGCCAGCAGCCACCTGACCGGACAGGATCCCTACGAGCAGTACTTC; CDR3: CASSHLTGQDPYEQYF
D: TRBD2; V: TRBV6-5; J: TRBJ2-5; size: few; DNA: TGTGCCAGCAGCCTAGCGGGGGGACTCCAAGAGACCCAGTACTTC; CDR3: CASSLAGGLQETQYF
D: TRBD1; V: TRBV28; J: TRBJ2-7; size: -; DNA: TGTGCCAGCACCATGATCCGGGACAGGGGCTACGAGCAGTACTTC; CDR3: CASTMIRDRGYEQYF
D: -; V: TRBV11-2; J: TRBJ2-3; size: -; DNA: TGTGCCAGCAGCTTAGCCTTGGCAGGAAGCACAGATACGCAGTATTTT; CDR3: CASSLALAGSTDTQYF
D: TRBD1; V: TRBV15; J: TRBJ2-5; size: -; DNA: TGTGCCACCAGCAGAACCGGGACAGGGATGCAAGAGACCCAGTACTTC; CDR3: CATSRTGTGMQETQYF
D: TRBD1; V: TRBV28; J: TRBJ1-1; size: -; DNA: TGTGCCAGCAGGCTCGGGACAGGGGGCTCTGAAGCTTTCTTT; CDR3: CASRLGTGGSEAFF
D: TRBD2; V: TRBV11-2; J: TRBJ2-7; size: -; DNA: TGTGCCAGCAGCTTCTCTAGCGGGAGTTTGTACTTC; CDR3: CASSFSSGSLYF
D: -; V: TRBV5-1; J: TRBJ2-7; size: -; DNA: TGCGCCAGCACCTATACAGGGAACGGCGAGCAGTACTTC; CDR3: CASTYTGNGEQYF
D: -; V: TRBV28; J: TRBJ2-3; size: -; DNA: TGTGCCAGCAGTTCTACTAGCACAGATACGCAGTATTTT; CDR3: CASSSTSTDTQYF
D: -; V: TRBV6-4; J: TRBJ2-2; size: few; DNA: TGTGCCAGCAGTGACACTAGCACCGGGGAGCTGTTTTTT; CDR3: CASSDTSTGELFF
D: TRBD2; V: TRBV14; J: TRBJ2-5; size: -; DNA: TGTGCCAGCAGCCAACCGCCGACTAGCGAGGTGGAGACCCAGTACTTC; CDR3: CASSQPPTSEVETQYF
D: -; V: TRBV7-2; J: TRBJ1-1; size: -; DNA: TGTGCCAGCAGCTTATGGGACACTGAAGCTTTCTTT; CDR3: CASSLWDTEAFF
D: -; V: TRBV11-3; J: TRBJ1-1; size: few; DNA: TGTGCCAGCAGCGTTACAGAGGGCGTGAACACTGAAGCTTTCTTT; CDR3: CASSVTEGVNTEAFF
D: -; V: TRBV7-6; J: TRBJ2-1; size: -; DNA: TGTGCCAGCAGCTTATGGGACGGTGAGCAGTTCTTC; CDR3: CASSLWDGEQFF
D: TRBD1; V: TRBV6-6; J: TRBJ2-7; size: -; DNA: TGTGCCAGCAGTTACGGTGGACAGGTGGGATTCGACGAGCAGTACTTC; CDR3: CASSYGGQVGFDEQYF
D: -; V: TRBV6-5; J: TRBJ1-1; size: -; DNA: TGTGCCAGCAGTTACTCGGGGGCCGGGTGGGCTGAAGCTTTCTTT; CDR3: CASSYSGAGWAEAFF
D: -; V: TRBV27; J: TRBJ1-2; size: -; DNA: TGTGCCAGCAGTTTAGGGGGGAGGGGCTACACCTTC; CDR3: CASSLGGRGYTF
D: -; V: TRBV6-5; J: TRBJ1-5; size: -; DNA: TGTGCCAGCAGTTACAACAGTCCCCGCGGGAATCAGCCCCAGCATTTT; CDR3: CASSYNSPRGNQPQHF
D: TRBD2; V: TRBV5-1; J: TRBJ2-1; size: -; DNA: TGCGCCAGCAGCTTGACTAGCGGGGGACCCTCCTACAATGAGCAGTTCTTC; CDR3: CASSLTSGGPSYNEQFF
D: -; V: TRBV19; J: TRBJ1-1; size: -; DNA: TGTGCCAGTAGTATAGTCTGGGGCGGGAACACTGAAGCTTTCTTT; CDR3: CASSIVWGGNTEAFF
D: -; V: TRBV29-1; J: TRBJ2-1; size: -; DNA: TGCAGCGTTGACGGCGTCAATGAGCAGTTCTTC; CDR3: CSVDGVNEQFF
D: -; V: TRBV6-6; J: TRBJ2-3; size: -; DNA: TGTGCCAGCCTGACTCCTGGGACAGATACGCAGTATTTT; CDR3: CASLTPGTDTQYF
D: -; V: TRBV9; J: TRBJ2-3; size: once; DNA: TGTGCCAGCAGCGTAGCTGATTACCCAGATACGCAGTATTTT; CDR3: CASSVADYPDTQYF
D: TRBD1; V: TRBV5-1; J: TRBJ2-7; size: -; DNA: TGCGCCAGCAGCCCGGCAGGGGGATCCTCCTACGAGCAGTACTTC; CDR3: CASSPAGGSSYEQYF
D: -; V: TRBV28; J: TRBJ2-1; size: -; DNA: TGTGCCATCCAGAGGGCGGGGCTCTACAATGAGCAGTTCTTC; CDR3: CAIQRAGLYNEQFF
D: -; V: TRBV7-8; J: TRBJ1-2; size: -; DNA: TGTGCCAGCAGCTCACCGGGACATTACTATGGCTACACCTTC; CDR3: CASSSPGHYYGYTF
D: -; V: TRBV9; J: TRBJ2-7; size: -; DNA: TGTGCCAGCAGCGTGAGGGACCGCTCCTACGAGCAGTACTTC; CDR3: CASSVRDRSYEQYF
D: -; V: TRBV5-8; J: TRBJ2-7; size: -; DNA: TGTGCCAGCAGCTTGGGGGCGGGGTCCTCCTACGAGCAGTACTTC; CDR3: CASSLGAGSSYEQYF
D: -; V: TRBV2; J: TRBJ2-7; size: -; DNA: TGTGCCAGCCAGGAGGGGGACGAGCAGTACTTC; CDR3: CASQEGDEQYF
D: -; V: TRBV5-3; J: TRBJ2-1; size: -; DNA: TGTGCCAGAAGCTTGGTTTACACCTACAATGAGCAGTTCTTC; CDR3: CARSLVYTYNEQFF
D: -; V: TRBV6-6; J: TRBJ2-7; size: -; DNA: TGTGCCAGCAGCCTCTCGGGGGGCCCATCCTACGAGCAGTACTTC; CDR3: CASSLSGGPSYEQYF
D: -; V: TRBV27; J: TRBJ2-7; size: -; DNA: TGTGCCAGCAGTTTGGGGGCAGGGGGGGATGAGGAGCAGTACTTC; CDR3: CASSLGAGGDEEQYF
D: TRBD1; V: TRBV6-1; J: TRBJ2-7; size: -; DNA: TGTGCCAGCACCGAACAGGGGGCTGGCTACGAGCAGTACTTC; CDR3: CASTEQGAGYEQYF
D: -; V: TRBV7-9; J: TRBJ1-1; size: -; DNA: TGTGCCAGCAGCTTAGGGGGTACACTGAAGGGAGCTTTCTTT; CDR3: CASSLGGTLKGAFF
D: -; V: TRBV9; J: TRBJ2-3; size: -; DNA: TGTGCCAGCAGCGTACTAAGTGTGTCTAGCACAGATACGCAGTATTTT; CDR3: CASSVLSVSSTDTQYF
D: -; V: TRBV27; J: TRBJ2-3; size: -; DNA: TGTGCCAGCAGACCCGCTGGTTCTGATACGCAGTATTTT; CDR3: CASRPAGSDTQYF
D: -; V: TRBV5-6; J: TRBJ2-3; size: -; DNA: TGTGCCAGCAGCCCGGTCTGGGGCACAGATACGCAGTATTTT; CDR3: CASSPVWGTDTQYF
D: -; V: TRBV19; J: TRBJ1-5; size: once; DNA: TGTGCCAGTAAAGTGCCATCTGGCAATCAGCCCCAGCATTTT; CDR3: CASKVPSGNQPQHF
D: -; V: TRBV9; J: TRBJ2-5; size: once; DNA: TGTGCCAGCAGCGACCCTCCGGGACACTTCCAAGAGACCCAGTACTTC; CDR3: CASSDPPGHFQETQYF
D: TRBD1; V: TRBV6-1; J: TRBJ2-3; size: -; DNA: TGTGCCAGCATTCCGGGACAGGGCACAGATACGCAGTATTTT; CDR3: CASIPGQGTDTQYF
D: -; V: TRBV28; J: TRBJ2-5; size: -; DNA: TGTGCCAGCAGTTACGGGATTGGGGAGACCCAGTACTTC; CDR3: CASSYGIGETQYF
D: -; V: TRBV11-2; J: TRBJ1-3; size: -; DNA: TGTGCCAGCAGCTCGATCCAAGGGGTATCTGGAAACACCATATATTTT; CDR3: CASSSIQGVSGNTIYF